These 10 T cell receptor beta chains share one sample of origin, sequenced in a study of control samples from healthy donors and cancer patients. The repertoire was sequenced with immunoSEQ multiplex PCR; TCRdb's copy has only in-frame clones and lacks some. The data contain about 88,000 clones, approximately 93% of them seen just once; the ten biggest clones take up 8% to 9.5%. Sequencing was done on a sample of blood. The receptors were sampled from a man between 18 and 29 years old in good health.

This chain joins TRBV7-2 and TRBJ2-5; 7 bases fit TRBD1. The J call may not be correct, given that the DNA end is closer to TRBJ2-7. Germline values: CDR1 SGHTA, CDR2 FQGNSA. This CDR3 spans 14 amino acids. CDR3 protein: CASSQTGNSYEQYF. CDR3 nucleotides: TGTGCCAGCAGTCAGACAGGGAACTCCTACGAGCAGTACTTC.

This sequence joins TRBV12-5 and TRBJ2-1, with 7 bases fitting TRBD2. Per the germline V gene, CDR1 is LGHNT and CDR2 is FRNRAP. The junction had 8 bases not matched to a gene; V was cut back by 8 bases and J by 4 bases. This CDR3 has 14 residues. The DNA for the CDR3 is TGTGCTAGTTTAATAGCGGGTCAATACAATGAGCAGTTCTTC. Encoded protein: CASLIAGQYNEQFF.

The chain couples TRBV18 to TRBJ1-2; TRBD1 matches at 9 bases. CDR1 and CDR2 from the germline V gene are KGHSH and LQKENI. The CDR3 extends over 17 amino acids. V lost 5 bases, J lost 6 bases, and 16 bases stayed unmatched. CDR3 coding DNA: TGTGCCAGCTCAGCTACGACCTCTGGGACAGGGATGAATGGCTACACCTTC. Its translation: CASSATTSGTGMNGYTF.

The chain joins TRBV5-5 to TRBJ1-5, with D uncertain. The CDR3 contains 14 residues. Germline V gene lookup returns CDR1 SGHKS and CDR2 YYEKEE (reference sequence). V was trimmed by 2 bases and J by 3 bases, leaving 9 bases between them. CDR3 amino acids: CASSFFQTNQPQHF. Here the CDR3 DNA reads TGTGCCAGCAGCTTCTTCCAGACCAATCAGCCCCAGCATTTT.

Remarks on this clone: Because it lacks the conserved phenylalanine or tryptophan at the end, this CDR3 is likely a read error. The DNA is omitted, as the CDR3 cannot be located on it reliably, and the CDR3 follows TCRdb's listing. J is TRBJ1-2 and V is TRBV5-6. Germline CDR1 is SGHDT and CDR2 is YYEEEE. Termini included, the CDR3 measures 11 amino acids. CDR3 region: CASSSPGDTGI.

Regarding this clone: The junction departs from germline at one end; a sequencing error may be responsible. The V gene is TRBV25-1, the J gene TRBJ2-7; 8 bases match TRBD1. The germline V gene encodes CDR1 MGHDK and CDR2 SYGVNS. The CDR3 contains 16 residues. The CDR3 region has the DNA TGTGCCAGCAGTGAGGGCCGACAGGGGATATCCTTCGAGCAGTACTTC. Translating it yields CASSEGRQGISFEQYF.

The rearrangement links TRBV5-4 to TRBJ1-1; TRBD1 matches at 9 bases. Germline V gene lookup returns CDR1 SGHNT and CDR2 YYREEE (reference sequence). The CDR3 is 15 residues long. With 3 bases clipped from V and 1 base from J, the junction kept 4 bases outside the gene matches. This CDR3 is CASSYRDRENTEAFF. CDR3 nucleotides: TGTGCCAGCAGCTACCGGGACAGGGAGAACACTGAAGCTTTCTTT.

This chain joins TRBV15 and TRBJ1-2; D gene unclear. Germline V gives CDR1 LNHNV, CDR2 YYDKDF (reference sequence). The V gene lost 0 bases and the J gene lost 5 bases, with 7 bases spanning the gap. This CDR3 comprises 13 residues. The CDR3 reads CATSREREYGYTF. Written as DNA, the CDR3 is TGTGCCACCAGCAGAGAGAGGGAGTATGGCTACACCTTC.

The chain has TRBV7-9 and TRBJ2-7; D is undetermined. Trimming removed 2 bases from V and 7 bases from J, with 12 bases in between. CDR3 length: 13 amino acids. CDR1 SEHNR and CDR2 FQNEAQ come from the germline V gene (reference sequence). In nucleotides, the CDR3 is TGTGCCAGCAGCTTAATCGAGAGAGGAGAGCAGTACTTC. Residues: CASSLIERGEQYF.

The genes are TRBV30 and TRBJ1-3; D might be TRBD1 (5 bases). In germline, CDR1 is GTSNPN, CDR2 SVGIG (reference sequence). Trimming pared 6 bases from V and 2 bases from J, leaving 17 bases between. The length of the CDR3 is 15 residues. The CDR3 here is CACRRWGSPGNTIYF. The CDR3 nucleotides are TGTGCCTGTCGACGCTGGGGCTCCCCTGGAAACACCATATATTTT.